These 11 T cell receptor beta chains were all obtained from the same sample, sequenced in a study of tumor-infiltrating lymphocytes in primary liver carcinoma (dated by TCRdb to the late 2010s). Without any cell sorting, total RNA and DNA were co-extracted from about 21-30 mg of bulk tissue using the AllPrep DNA/RNA mini kit. The sample was run on an Illumina HiSeq 2500. TCRbeta-specific cDNA was reverse-transcribed from 500 to 550 ng total RNA using a constant-region primer and ProtoScript II reverse transcriptase. Three nested multiplex PCR rounds, following a slightly modified ARM-PCR procedure, were used to build the TCRbeta libraries. The first two PCR rounds used multiplex TRBV1-TRBV30 forward primers with a Cbeta reverse primer, each for approximately 9 cycles. Using fastp trimming at Q25 and MiXCR clonotype assembly, TCRdb reanalyzed the public sequencing data and kept in-frame beta chains. All rows with the same CDR3 protein become a single entry with the most common DNA and genes. For this sample the table gives about 84,000 distinct CDR3 sequences, of which approximately 70% were detected only once. The top ten constitute just under 20% of the sample.

Sequences were obtained from liver tumor tissue from sampling region 1. The sample's cell subset or site, from its label and the paper: tumor region T1, superior pole. The receptors were gathered from a man aged 35 to 55 with primary liver carcinoma and hepatitis B virus infection.

About this clonotype itself: The CDR3 does not end in the conserved phenylalanine or tryptophan, so this is likely a read error. The DNA is omitted, as the CDR3 cannot be located on it reliably, and the CDR3 follows TCRdb's listing. The chain combines TRBV6-1 with TRBJ2-5; TRBD1 reflects the table's D call only, with no check against the DNA. From germline, CDR1 is MNHNS and CDR2 SASEGT. The CDR3 is 16 residues long, counting both termini. CDR3 in amino acids: CASSEMKKSTGETQYY.

With respect to this clonotype: Since a much larger clone is just one base distant, this may be a read error. The gene calls are TRBV28 and TRBJ2-5, with D perhaps matching TRBD2 (5 bases). V was trimmed by 6 bases and J by 2 bases, leaving 13 bases between them. The CDR3 length is 14 residues. In germline, CDR1 is MDHEN, CDR2 SYDVKM. CDR3 nucleotides: TGTGCCAGCAGCCAGCGGTCGGATCAAGAGACCCAGTACTTC. Translation gives CASSQRSDQETQYF.

There are many counts of this clonotype. The chain carries TRBV7-8 and TRBJ2-5; 7 bases are a match to TRBD2. From germline, CDR1 is SGHVS and CDR2 FQNEAQ. V lost 6 bases, J lost 4 bases, and 11 bases stayed unmatched. The CDR3 covers 15 residues. The CDR3 here is CASSPQGGKRETQYF. The DNA of the CDR3 is TGTGCCAGCAGTCCCCAGGGAGGGAAGAGAGAGACCCAGTACTTC.

The chain employs TRBV25-1 and TRBJ2-1; D possibly corresponds to TRBD2 (7 bases). The ends were cut back, 1 base at V and 8 bases at J, with 27 bases in the middle. The CDR3 contains 19 residues. Germline V gene sequence: CDR1 MGHDK, CDR2 SYGVNS. The DNA of the CDR3 is TGTGCCAGCAGTGAATTAGAGGGGGGGTTCTTGGCGGGCCTCGATGAGCAGTTCTTC. This encodes CASSELEGGFLAGLDEQFF.

Regarding this clonotype: An end of the junction differs from the germline gene, which may be a read error. The chain joins TRBV28 to TRBJ1-1; 9 bases match TRBD1. The CDR3 has 14 residues. CDR1 is MDHEN and CDR2 is SYDVKM in the germline V gene. The CDR3 loop is CASSSGQGNTEVFF. The CDR3, as DNA: TGTGCCAGCAGTTCAGGACAGGGGAACACTGAAGTTTTCTTT.

V usage is TRBV7-3 and J usage is TRBJ2-5; the D call may be TRBD1 or TRBD2 (5 bases each). Germline CDR1 reads SGHTA; CDR2 reads FQGTGA. Trimming pared 3 bases from V and 13 bases from J, leaving 18 bases between. The CDR3 runs to 13 residues. CDR3 DNA: TGTGCCAGCAGCTTGGGGACCGAGTGGGACCGGTACTTC. Amino acid sequence: CASSLGTEWDRYF.

Of note for this clonotype: A much more abundant neighbour one base away suggests this may be a read error. This rearrangement joins TRBV7-8 to TRBJ1-1, with TRBD1 matching 7 bases. With V trimmed by 5 bases and J by 0 bases, 9 bases remained unmatched. Germline CDR1 and CDR2: SGHVS and FQNEAQ. The CDR3 is 16 residues long. The CDR3 reads CASSPRAGGVNTEAFF. DNA of the CDR3: TGTGCCAGCAGCCCACGAGCAGGGGGAGTGAACACTGAAGCTTTCTTT.

This chain links TRBV19 with TRBJ2-7; 10 positions agree with TRBD1. The CDR3 consists of 14 residues. V was clipped by 6 bases and J by 4 bases; unmatched bases: 6. CDR1 and CDR2 from the germline V gene are LNHDA and SQIVND (reference sequence). Written as DNA, the CDR3 is TGTGCCAGTAGATCCGGACAGGGGGTGTACGAGCAGTACTTC. Its protein product is CASRSGQGVYEQYF. Full variable domain (remainder filled in from reference TRBV19 and TRBJ2-7): DGGITQSPKYLFRKEGQNVTLSCEQNLNHDAMYWYRQDPGQGLRLIYYSQIVNDFQKGDIAEGYSVSREKKESFPLTVTSAQKNPTAFYLCASRSGQGVYEQYFGPGTRLTVT.

With respect to this clonotype: The final CDR3 position lacks the conserved phenylalanine or tryptophan, pointing to a likely read error. The rearrangement joins TRBV16 to TRBJ1-4, with a weak D call TRBD1 (5 bases). Germline V CDR1 and CDR2: KGHSY, FQNENV. The CDR3 runs to 15 residues. The CDR3 sequence: CARSQSGATNEKLFY. In DNA form, the CDR3 reads TGTGCCAGGAGCCAATCGGGGGCAACTAATGAAAAACTGTTTTAT.

Remarks on this clonotype: Germline is not matched at one junction end, which may reflect a read error. The rearrangement joins TRBV6-1 to TRBJ2-3, with a weak D call TRBD1 (6 bases). CDR1 and CDR2 (germline): MNHNS, SASEGT. This CDR3 has 15 amino acids. CDR3: CTSSVTGSGTYTQYF. The DNA of the CDR3 is TGTACCAGCAGTGTCACAGGGTCCGGCACATATACGCAGTATTTT.

This clonotype showed up just once. The chain employs TRBV10-2 and TRBJ2-7, with D perhaps TRBD2 (6 bases). Germline CDR1 is WSHSY and CDR2 is SAAADI. This CDR3 is built from 13 residues. V gave up 5 bases and J gave up 6 bases, with 14 bases separating them. Here the CDR3 reads CASSRDSVAEQYF. CDR3 bases: TGCGCCAGCAGTAGGGACTCAGTAGCCGAGCAGTACTTC.